This T cell receptor beta chain was identified in a study of blood T cells in healthy people across ages. Study-wide findings and caveats: What prevented conclusive comparison of naive and antigen-experienced cells was that PBMCs were unsorted.

Donation came from healthy Caucasian individuals in Russia who were aged roughly 6 to 95. Worth noting for this clonotype: The antigen remains undetermined.

The second PCR ran roughly 6 to 11 cycles with a sample-barcoded 5' primer and J-beta primers. Carrying 12 random nucleotides, a template-switch adaptor labeled each individual cDNA molecule. TCRdb called the 5' RACE reads again in MiXCR, with one record for every CDR3 protein. The sample holds 1.5 million to 2 million distinct CDR3 sequences, around 36% seen once. V lost 3 bases, J lost 5 bases, and 8 bases lay in between. Germline values: CDR1 DFQATT, CDR2 SNEGSKA (reference sequence). The CDR3 covers 12 residues. Source material: blood. The TCR comes from a woman under 40 in good health. The rearrangement joins TRBV20-1 to TRBJ2-1, with a tentative D call TRBD2 (5 bases). The CDR3 reads CSARTTDNEQFF. For the CDR3, the DNA is TGCAGTGCTAGGACTACCGACAATGAGCAGTTCTTC.